This entry lists 17 T cell receptor beta chains sequenced from one sample in a study of blood T cell repertoires in COVID-19. Only in-frame clones appear in the TCRdb table, and some are missing; sequencing was by immunoSEQ multiplex PCR. Of about 90,000 clones listed, around 81% were seen once; the top ten hold 3% to 4%. Material: peripheral blood. All receptors derive from a man aged 45-65 years with acute or convalescent COVID-19.

The rearrangement uses TRBV16 and TRBJ1-4; 7 positions match TRBD1. The CDR3 totals 15 residues. Germline assignment: CDR1 KGHSY and CDR2 FQNENV. J was trimmed by 8 bases and V by 4 bases; bases with no gene match: 10. CDR3 residues: CASSPRQGPPEKLFF. CDR3 coding DNA: TGTGCCAGCAGCCCAAGACAGGGCCCTCCGGAAAAACTGTTTTTT.

V and J are TRBV6-4 and TRBJ1-6, with D maybe TRBD1 (6 bases). Germline V gene data show CDR1 as MRHNA and CDR2 as SNTAGT. The length of the CDR3 is 14 residues. Trimming left V 4 bases short and J 7 bases short, with 11 bases between. CDR3 coding DNA: TGTGCCAGCAGTGCCGACAGGTTCAATTCACCCCTCCACTTT. Amino acids: CASSADRFNSPLHF.

This clone has ten or more counts. The V and J genes are TRBV5-1 and TRBJ2-7; TRBD2 agrees at 8 bases. The V and J ends lost 0 bases and 4 bases, in that order; junction bases with no gene match: 6. The germline V gene encodes CDR1 SGHRS and CDR2 YFSETQ. The length of the CDR3 is 15 residues. CDR3 sequence (DNA): TGCGCCAGCAGCTTGGCGGGAGGGGCGAGGTACGAGCAGTACTTC. This codes for CASSLAGGARYEQYF.

In this sample, this clone turned up once. The V call is TRBV6-5, the J call TRBJ2-7; 7 bases line up with TRBD1. This CDR3 region has 15 residues. Germline lookup yields CDR1 MNHEY and CDR2 SVGAGI. Trimming removed 11 bases from V and 5 bases from J; junction bases left unmatched: 18. The CDR3 nucleotides are TGTGCCTCCAGCGAGACAGGGACAGCTTTCCACGAGCAGTACTTC. Translation gives CASSETGTAFHEQYF.

This chain joins TRBV5-1 and TRBJ1-4; D unresolved. Germline CDR1 reads SGHRS; CDR2 reads YFSETQ. This CDR3 comprises 12 residues. The ends were cut back, 4 bases at V and 7 bases at J, with 8 bases in the middle. The CDR3 DNA is TGCGCCAGCAGCCCCCGGGGTGAAAAACTGTTTTTT. It translates to CASSPRGEKLFF. The full variable domain, with the rest looked up from reference TRBV5-1 and TRBJ1-4, is KAGVTQTPRYLIKTRGQQVTLSCSPISGHRSVSWYQQTPGQGLQFLFEYFSETQRNKGNFPGRFSGRQFSNSRSEMNVSTLELGDSALYLCASSPRGEKLFFGSGTQLSVL.

The chain employs TRBV2 and TRBJ1-6; 10 bases line up with TRBD1. The germline V gene encodes CDR1 SNHLY and CDR2 FYNNEI. The V and J ends lost 6 bases and 7 bases, in that order; junction bases with no gene match: 9. The CDR3 loop spans 16 amino acids. The CDR3 protein is CASSAPRGQGNSPLHF. CDR3 coding DNA: TGTGCCAGCAGCGCCCCTCGGGGACAGGGGAATTCACCCCTCCACTTT.

CDR3 nucleotides: TGTGCCAGCAGCAAATGGGCCGTAAACACTGAAGCTTTCTTT. This codes for CASSKWAVNTEAFF. The chain is built from TRBV5-4 and TRBJ1-1; D ambiguous. The germline V and J ends were trimmed by 4 bases and 2 bases, with 12 bases remaining between them. There are 14 residues in the CDR3. Germline assignment: CDR1 SGHNT and CDR2 YYREEE (reference sequence).

This clone was picked up a small number of times. The chain links TRBV3-1 (or the pseudogene TRBV3-2) to TRBJ1-5, with TRBD1 matching over 8 bases. CDR3 size: 15 residues. Germline V gives CDR1 LGHDT, CDR2 YNNKEL (reference sequence). With V trimmed by 3 bases and J by 5 bases, 6 bases remained unmatched. For the CDR3, the DNA is TGTGCCAGCAGCCACGCTCGGACAGGGCATCAGCCCCAGCATTTT. Translated: CASSHARTGHQPQHF.

The V gene is TRBV6-4, the J gene TRBJ2-5; 9 bases match TRBD1. Germline V gene lookup returns CDR1 MRHNA and CDR2 SNTAGT. CDR3 length: 14 residues. Trimming cost V 6 bases and J 5 bases; bases outside gene matches: 7. CDR3 nucleotide sequence: TGTGCCAGCAGAAAAACAGGGGGCGATGAGACCCAGTACTTC. As protein: CASRKTGGDETQYF.

This chain joins TRBV10-2 and TRBJ1-2; D remains ambiguous. The germline V and J ends were trimmed by 4 bases and 7 bases, with 7 bases remaining between them. The CDR3 is 11 residues long. Germline lookup yields CDR1 WSHSY and CDR2 SAAADI. CDR3 loop: CASSASVGYTF. The CDR3 DNA reads TGCGCCAGCAGTGCTTCAGTTGGCTACACCTTC.

A few counts support this clone. This chain joins TRBV2 and TRBJ1-1; TRBD1 might be the D (5 bases). Looked up from germline, CDR1 is SNHLY and CDR2 is FYNNEI. The CDR3 totals 12 residues. V was cut by 4 bases and J by 11 bases, with 14 bases left in between. CDR3 bases: TGTGCCAGCAGTGTAGACAGAAGGATGGCTTTCTTT. Protein: CASSVDRRMAFF.

Turning to this clone: Sequence at one end of the junction differs from germline and may be a read error. The V gene is TRBV2, the J gene TRBJ2-3, with D possibly matching TRBD1 (6 bases). Germline CDR1 SNHLY, CDR2 FYNNEI. The CDR3 runs to 14 residues. The chain's CDR3 is CASTEQGSTDTQYF. The CDR3 DNA reads TGTGCCAGCACTGAACAGGGATCCACAGATACGCAGTATTTT.

V usage is TRBV6-5 and J usage is TRBJ2-1; weak D call: TRBD1 (5 bases). From germline, CDR1 is MNHEY and CDR2 SVGAGI. The CDR3 totals 13 residues. V lost 7 bases, J lost 10 bases, and 17 bases lay in between. This CDR3 reads CASTIQATLEQFF. The CDR3 DNA sequence: TGTGCCAGCACCATACAGGCGACCCTGGAGCAGTTCTTC.

The chain uses TRBV6-5 and TRBJ2-7; 7 bases match TRBD1. Germline V gene lookup returns CDR1 MNHEY and CDR2 SVGAGI. Trimming took 5 bases from V and 2 from J; bases not matched to a gene: 6. The CDR3 is 14 amino acids. The CDR3 spells CASSRQGTTYEQYF. Written as DNA, the CDR3 is TGTGCCAGCAGTAGACAGGGTACCACCTACGAGCAGTACTTC.

The sample holds one count of this clone. The rearrangement joins TRBV7-2 to TRBJ1-2; D is possibly TRBD1 (6 bases). The CDR3 length is 14 residues. V was trimmed by 5 bases and J by 9 bases, leaving 19 bases between them. The germline CDR1 and CDR2 sequences are SGHTA and FQGNSA. The CDR3 DNA sequence: TGTGCCAGCAGCCCCCACGGACAGACCTTTCGCTACACCTTC. Translating it yields CASSPHGQTFRYTF.

This clone was observed a single time. The chain uses TRBV2 and TRBJ2-1, with 10 bases identical to TRBD2. CDR1 and CDR2 from the germline V gene are SNHLY and FYNNEI. CDR3 size: 18 residues. With V trimmed by 7 bases and J by 0 bases, 12 bases remained unmatched. The CDR3 reads CASNTQRGGQSSYNEQFF. The CDR3 region has the DNA TGTGCCAGCAATACACAGCGGGGGGGACAAAGCTCCTACAATGAGCAGTTCTTC. The whole variable domain, remainder taken from reference TRBV2 and TRBJ2-1, is EPEVTQTPSHQVTQMGQEVILRCVPISNHLYFYWYRQILGQKVEFLVSFYNNEISEKSEIFDDQFSVERPDGSNFTLKIRSTKLEDSAMYFCASNTQRGGQSSYNEQFFGPGTRLTVL.

A few counts support this clone. CDR3 in DNA: TGTGCCATCAGTGATAAGAAGGGACAGGGGTCCGGAAACACCATATATTTT. Protein product: CAISDKKGQGSGNTIYF. The gene calls are TRBV10-3 and TRBJ1-3; 10 bases match TRBD1. J gave up 4 bases and V 3 bases, and 9 bases lay outside the gene matches. Germline V lookup: CDR1 ENHRY, CDR2 SYGVKD. This CDR3 is built from 17 residues.